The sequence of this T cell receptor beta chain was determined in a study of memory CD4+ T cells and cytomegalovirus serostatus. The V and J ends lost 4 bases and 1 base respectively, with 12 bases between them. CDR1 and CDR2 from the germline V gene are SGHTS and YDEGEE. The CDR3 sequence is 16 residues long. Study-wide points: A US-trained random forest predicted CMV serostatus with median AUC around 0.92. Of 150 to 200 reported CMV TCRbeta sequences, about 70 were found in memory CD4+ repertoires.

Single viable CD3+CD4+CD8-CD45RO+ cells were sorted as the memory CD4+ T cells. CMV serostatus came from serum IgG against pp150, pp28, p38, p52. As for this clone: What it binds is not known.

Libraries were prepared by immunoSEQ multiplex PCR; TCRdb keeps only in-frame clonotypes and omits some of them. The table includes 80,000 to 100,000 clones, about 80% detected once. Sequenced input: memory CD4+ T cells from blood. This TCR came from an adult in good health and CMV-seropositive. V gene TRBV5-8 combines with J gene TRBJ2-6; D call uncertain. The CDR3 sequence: CASSPGRISGANVLTF. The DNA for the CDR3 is TGTGCCAGCAGCCCAGGACGGATTTCTGGGGCCAACGTCCTGACTTTC.